This TCR beta chain was captured in a study of blood T cell repertoires in COVID-19 (dated by TCRdb to 2019 to 2021). Turning to the overall study: Samples from collaborators originated in the United States, Italy and Spain and spanned both the acute and convalescent phases of COVID-19. The dataset comprised deeply sampled blood TCRbeta repertoires from subjects exposed to, actively infected with, or recovered from COVID-19. A de-identified subject ID, COVID-19 status, age in years and sex were almost always included in the sample metadata. The material from the prospective study consisted of cDNA or gDNA derived from T cells, B-cell-depleted T cells, or PBMCs. The samples were drawn from two sources: the first 160 participants of the ongoing ImmuneRACE study, and 1,000 to 1,500 subjects contributed by 6 global collaborators. The repertoires were released in a freely available public database intended as a resource for research on the immune response to SARS-CoV-2. HLA class I and class II types, where available, came from metadata supplied by the sample provider rather than from assay-based typing.

TCRbeta CDR3 regions were amplified from genomic DNA using the immunoSEQ Assay, a bias-controlled multiplex PCR. In the original analysis: The number of nucleated cells in each sample was estimated from the amplification of reference gene primers within the assay. To quantify the absolute abundance of each unique TCRbeta CDR3 rearrangement, sequence reads were collapsed and filtered. Productive Simpson clonality was computed per sample as the square root of Simpson's diversity index over productive rearrangements. TCRdb took this table from immuneACCESS and kept in-frame rearrangements with V and J called. Such tables lack part of the clones; where checked against another copy, unresolved V genes explain under half of the gap, and the rest is unexplained. V and J calls and clone size are as listed in that table; D and trimming were resolved from the DNA. The sample table holds about 99,000 clones, of which around 79% were seen once. The ten largest clonotypes hold roughly 18% of the sample.

Study-wide findings and limitations: Clinical and demographic metadata were provided uncurated, with the amount varying by source and participant.

CDR1 MGHRA and CDR2 YSYEKL are derived from the germline V gene. The CDR3 sequence holds 15 residues, the cysteine and phenylalanine included. Of the read, only the CDR3 DNA is kept; its 45 bases are in frame from base 1. The junction carries 16 bases between V and J, which are trimmed by 6 bases and 1 base respectively. This clone was seen more than once but under ten times. Its specific antigen is unknown. There are no base qualities to consult, and no much larger clone falls within one base. The collaborating institutions used their own protocols to collect whole blood in K2EDTA tubes. For TCRbeta analysis, collaborator samples were shipped as frozen whole blood, as isolated PBMCs, or as DNA extracted from either sample type.

Input material: peripheral blood. The receptor was isolated from a woman aged 80 or older with active or convalescent COVID-19. This receptor chain uses TRBV4-1 and TRBJ2-7; the D gene is possibly TRBD1, with 7 bases matching. The bases are TGCGCCAGCAGTAGCGGTCAGGGGGGATCCTACGAGCAGTACTTC. Translated, this gives CASSSGQGGSYEQYF.